What follows describes a single TCR beta chain. Method: immunoSEQ multiplex PCR; TCRdb's copy keeps in-frame clones and lacks some. The repertoire includes under 65,000 clones, around nine tenths of them detected once, and approximately 1.2% sits in the top ten. This specimen comes from a study of control samples from healthy donors and cancer patients. The CDR3 is 20 amino acids. V was clipped by 1 base and J by 6 bases, with 30 bases between them. Germline V CDR1 and CDR2: LNHNV, YYDKDF (reference sequence). J is TRBJ1-1 and V is TRBV15, with unresolved D. Sample: PBMCs. This receptor was taken from a woman in her forties or fifties with colorectal cancer. CDR3 sequence (DNA): TGTGCCACCAGCAGAGTTAGCCCGAACATGTGGGTCCTTGGAGGCCCTGAAGCTTTCTTT. This sequence encodes CATSRVSPNMWVLGGPEAFF.